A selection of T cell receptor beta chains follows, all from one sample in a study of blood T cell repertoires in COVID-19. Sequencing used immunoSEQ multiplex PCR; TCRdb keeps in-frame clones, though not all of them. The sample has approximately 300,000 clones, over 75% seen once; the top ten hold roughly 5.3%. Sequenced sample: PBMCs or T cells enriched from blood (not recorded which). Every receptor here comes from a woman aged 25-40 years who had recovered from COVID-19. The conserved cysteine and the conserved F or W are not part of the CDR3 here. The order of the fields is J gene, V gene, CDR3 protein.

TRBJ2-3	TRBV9	ASSRLTDTQY
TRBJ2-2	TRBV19	ASSIDRGGELF
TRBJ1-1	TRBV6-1	ASSEVGRLNTEAF
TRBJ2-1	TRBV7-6	ASSQPREGTSGGPSSYNEQF
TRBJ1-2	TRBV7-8	ASSLAPRPGNYGYT
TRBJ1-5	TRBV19	ASSQGPNQPQH
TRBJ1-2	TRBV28	ASSLNREMRYGYT
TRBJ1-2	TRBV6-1	ASSDRDRGGYT
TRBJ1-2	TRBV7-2	ASSLAQGSYGYT
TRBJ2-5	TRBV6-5	ASSAGARRVETQY
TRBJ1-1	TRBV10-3	AISESLGQRNTEAF
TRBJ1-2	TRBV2	ASSDRGHGYT
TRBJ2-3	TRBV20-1	SVVGADTQY
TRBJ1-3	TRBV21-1	ASSNPFHISGNTIY
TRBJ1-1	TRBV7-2	ASSLGTGGNTEAF
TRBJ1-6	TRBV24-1	ATSGGGRNSPLH
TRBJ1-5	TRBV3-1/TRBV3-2	ASSFGTDNQPQH
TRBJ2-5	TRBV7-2	ASSLGVLAGGQETQY
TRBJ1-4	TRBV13	ASSFNVGGREKLF
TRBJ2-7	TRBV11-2	ASSSSQAPRSYEQY